This T cell receptor beta chain was recovered during a study of PD-1 blockade in classical Hodgkin lymphoma. Study observations and caveats: Newly diagnosed patients reportedly had lower baseline TCR diversity than healthy donors.

This table comes from immunoSEQ multiplex PCR, and its TCRdb copy is limited to in-frame clones, with some not included. The top ten hold approximately 4.9% of the sample, which has tens of thousands of clones, roughly 93% seen once. V was pared by 1 base and J by 4 bases, with 8 bases between. This CDR3 region has 13 residues. Germline V gives CDR1 SGHVS, CDR2 FNYEAQ. The time point here: newly diagnosed, previously untreated cHL patient sample. On this clone itself: What it binds is not known.

The origin of this receptor is a human donor with classical Hodgkin lymphoma. Material for sequencing was peripheral blood mononuclear cells (PBMCs). The V and J genes are TRBV7-6 and TRBJ2-7, with D uncertain. For the CDR3, the DNA is TGTGCCAGCAGCTTAGGCCCACTTTACGAGCAGTACGTC. Translating gives CASSLGPLYEQYV.